These 23 T cell receptor beta chains came from one sample sequenced in a study of blood T cell repertoires in COVID-19. Libraries were prepared by immunoSEQ multiplex PCR; TCRdb keeps only in-frame clonotypes and omits some of them. The sample shows approximately 92,000 clones, about 80% of them seen only once. Sequencing was carried out using peripheral blood. These receptor sequences come from a man aged 55 to 70 with acute or convalescent COVID-19.

The V gene is TRBV2, the J gene TRBJ1-1; D gene ambiguous. The CDR3 is 14 residues long. The ends were cut back, 7 bases at V and 6 bases at J, with 18 bases in the middle. In germline, CDR1 is SNHLY, CDR2 FYNNEI. CDR3 protein: CASKRDLRLPEAFF. The DNA of the CDR3 is TGTGCCAGCAAACGGGATTTAAGGCTCCCTGAAGCTTTCTTT.

This sequence joins TRBV7-9 and TRBJ1-1; D is unclear. CDR1 SEHNR and CDR2 FQNEAQ come from the germline V gene (reference sequence). V was shortened by 4 bases and J by 0 bases, with 9 bases between the two germline ends. The CDR3 is 14 residues long. CDR3 in amino acids: CASSSRTLNTEAFF. The CDR3 DNA follows: TGTGCCAGCAGCTCCCGGACTTTGAACACTGAAGCTTTCTTT.

This clone has more than one count but fewer than ten. The V and J genes are TRBV4-1 and TRBJ1-5; TRBD1 agrees at 10 bases. The junction had 4 bases not matched to a gene; V was cut back by 4 bases and J by 7 bases. CDR1 is MGHRA, CDR2 YSYEKL, per germline. The CDR3 length is 14 residues. The CDR3 protein is CASSLDRGPQPQHF. DNA of the CDR3: TGCGCCAGCAGCCTAGACAGGGGGCCGCAGCCCCAGCATTTT.

This clone was counted only a few times. The rearrangement uses TRBV6-6 and TRBJ1-5; D perhaps matches TRBD1 (5 bases). From germline, CDR1 is MNHNY and CDR2 SVGAGI (reference sequence). The germline V and J ends were trimmed by 6 bases and 6 bases, with 15 bases remaining between them. CDR3 length equals 14 residues. DNA of the CDR3: TGTGCCAGCAGCCTCGACAGAGGAGCTCAGCCCCAGCATTTT. Translated: CASSLDRGAQPQHF.

V is TRBV6-2 or TRBV6-3 and J is TRBJ2-3; no reliable D call. Trimming removed 3 bases from V and 5 bases from J, with 15 bases in between. This CDR3 has 15 residues. Germline loops: CDR1 MNHEY, CDR2 SVGEGT. CDR3 DNA: TGTGCCAGCAGTTATGCCCCAGCGATCAGAGATACGCAGTATTTT. It is translated as CASSYAPAIRDTQYF.

This chain connects TRBV14 to TRBJ1-1; a weak D match, TRBD1 (5 bases). The CDR3 is 14 amino acids. Germline CDR1 and CDR2: SGHDN and FVKESK. Deletions cut 3 bases from V and 1 base from J, with 9 bases between. CDR3 bases: TGTGCCAGCAGCCACCGACAGCGGAACACTGAAGCTTTCTTT. As protein: CASSHRQRNTEAFF.

V gene TRBV3-1 (or the pseudogene TRBV3-2) combines with J gene TRBJ1-4; D call uncertain. In germline, CDR1 is LGHDT, CDR2 YNNKEL (reference sequence). The CDR3 extends over 15 amino acids. Trimming took 1 base from V and 0 from J, leaving 6 bases between them. CDR3 in amino acids: CASSQAGATNEKLFF. In DNA, the CDR3 is TGTGCCAGCAGCCAAGCGGGTGCAACTAATGAAAAACTGTTTTTT.

The rearrangement uses TRBV5-1 and TRBJ2-3; TRBD2 matches at 7 bases. Germline assignment: CDR1 SGHRS and CDR2 YFSETQ. Germline trimming cut 6 bases from V and 6 bases from J; bases unmatched to any gene: 10. This CDR3 region has 14 residues. CDR3 nucleotide sequence: TGCGCCAGCAATCTGCGGGGGTCGGAGGATACGCAGTATTTT. It codes for CASNLRGSEDTQYF.

CDR3 sequence (DNA): TGTGCCAGCAGCGACTCGACAGGTTATCTTTATGGCTACACCTTC. Translation gives CASSDSTGYLYGYTF. The chain combines TRBV5-4 with TRBJ1-2, with D perhaps matching TRBD1 (6 bases). The CDR3 is 15 residues long. V lost 4 bases to trimming and J lost 5 bases, with 18 bases between them. The germline V gene encodes CDR1 SGHNT and CDR2 YYREEE (reference sequence).

The chain has TRBV7-6 and TRBJ1-2; TRBD1 matches at 12 bases. J gave up 8 bases and V 3 bases, and 10 bases lay outside the gene matches. The CDR3 loop spans 16 amino acids. Germline CDR1 is SGHVS and CDR2 is FNYEAQ. CDR3 in amino acids: CASSFGTGGEGGGYTF. In nucleotides, the CDR3 is TGTGCCAGCAGCTTTGGGACAGGGGGCGAGGGTGGCGGCTACACCTTC.

The V and J genes are TRBV7-2 and TRBJ2-2, with D perhaps matching TRBD1 (5 bases). The CDR3 has 16 amino acids. Germline lookup yields CDR1 SGHTA and CDR2 FQGNSA. V lost 3 bases to trimming and J lost 0 bases, with 11 bases between them. Written as DNA, the CDR3 is TGTGCCAGCAGCTTCTCAGGGTCCGCGAACACCGGGGAGCTGTTTTTT. This encodes CASSFSGSANTGELFF.

The CDR3 spells CASSLGTGGYGYTF. For the CDR3, the DNA is TGTGCCAGCTCCCTAGGGACAGGCGGCTATGGCTACACCTTC. The chain links TRBV18 to TRBJ1-2; 8 bases align to TRBD1. Trimming removed 6 bases from V and 4 bases from J; junction bases left unmatched: 7. Germline V gene lookup returns CDR1 KGHSH and CDR2 LQKENI. This CDR3 is 14 amino acids long. The whole variable domain, filled in from reference TRBV18 and TRBJ1-2, reads NAGVMQNPRHLVRRRGQEARLRCSPMKGHSHVYWYRQLPEEGLKFMVYLQKENIIDESGMPKERFSAEFPKEGPSILRIQQVVRGDSAAYFCASSLGTGGYGYTFGSGTRLTVV.

This clone was seen a handful of times. The genes are TRBV28 and TRBJ2-4, with TRBD1 as a possible D gene (5 bases). Germline V gene sequence: CDR1 MDHEN, CDR2 SYDVKM. The ends were cut back, 5 bases at V and 9 bases at J, with 8 bases in the middle. This CDR3 contains 11 residues. CDR3 nucleotides: TGTGCCAGCAGTGGACAAGGCATTCAGTACTTC. Translation gives CASSGQGIQYF.

The chain is built from TRBV6-5 and TRBJ2-1, with D possibly TRBD1 on 7 matching bases. Trimming left V 6 bases short and J 7 bases short, with 19 bases between. This CDR3 region has 15 residues. Germline assignment: CDR1 MNHEY and CDR2 SVGAGI. The CDR3 DNA sequence: TGTGCCAGCAGCCGACTAAGACAGGGAGGTAATGAGCAGTTCTTC. This encodes CASSRLRQGGNEQFF.

The J gene is TRBJ1-6, the V gene TRBV10-3, with TRBD1 matching over 9 bases. This CDR3 contains 15 residues. Germline-derived CDR1 and CDR2 are ENHRY and SYGVKD. J lost 10 bases, V lost 0 bases, and 4 bases had no gene match. The chain's CDR3 is CAISESRTGESPLHF. DNA for the CDR3: TGTGCCATCAGTGAGTCGAGGACAGGGGAATCACCCCTCCACTTT.

J is TRBJ2-2 and V is TRBV4-1; D gene ambiguous. Trimming shortened V by 0 bases and J by 2 bases, and 13 bases separated the two germline ends. Germline CDR1 MGHRA, CDR2 YSYEKL. The CDR3 consists of 17 residues. The CDR3 DNA sequence: TGCGCCAGCAGCCAAGATCAGGCGTATATTAACACCGGGGAGCTGTTTTTT. This encodes CASSQDQAYINTGELFF.

This clone was recorded a few times. The chain joins TRBV9 to TRBJ1-2; 9 nucleotides align to TRBD1. This CDR3 region has 14 residues. The V gene's germline CDR1 is SGDLS and CDR2 YYNGEE. Trimming at V came to 3 bases and at J to 4 bases, leaving 4 bases not matched to a gene. CDR3 in DNA: TGTGCCAGCAGCGCCGGGACAGGGCTCTATGGCTACACCTTC. Translated: CASSAGTGLYGYTF.

J is TRBJ2-2 and V is TRBV5-4; 12 bases align to TRBD2. The germline CDR1 and CDR2 sequences are SGHNT and YYREEE (reference sequence). CDR3 size: 17 residues. The ends lost 3 bases at V and 4 bases at J; junction bases unmatched: 7. In nucleotides, the CDR3 is TGTGCCAGCAGCTCCCCCCCGGGACTAGCGGGCACCGGGGAGCTGTTTTTT. As protein: CASSSPPGLAGTGELFF.

The chain combines TRBV5-1 with TRBJ1-2, with D tentatively TRBD1 (6 bases). V lost 4 bases and J 2 bases, leaving 6 bases between the germline ends. Germline values: CDR1 SGHRS, CDR2 YFSETQ. This CDR3 has 12 amino acids. CDR3 region: CASSQGNYGYTF. CDR3 nucleotide sequence: TGCGCCAGCAGCCAGGGGAACTATGGCTACACCTTC.

This chain links TRBV10-1 with TRBJ1-4, with TRBD1 matching over 8 bases. The CDR3 is 15 residues long. Germline CDR1 and CDR2: WNHNN and SYGVQD (reference sequence). Unmatched junction bases numbered 6, after V lost 2 bases and J lost 7 bases. The CDR3 nucleotides read TGCGCCAGCAGTGAGAGGACAGGGAGCGGTGAAAAACTGTTTTTT. Translated: CASSERTGSGEKLFF.

V is TRBV9 and J is TRBJ2-2; no firm D call. V lost 1 base, J lost 0 bases, and 10 bases lay in between. The CDR3 is 16 amino acids. Germline values: CDR1 SGDLS, CDR2 YYNGEE. For the CDR3, the DNA is TGTGCCAGCAGCGTAACAAGCGCCGCGAACACCGGGGAGCTGTTTTTT. Encoded protein: CASSVTSAANTGELFF.

The V gene is TRBV15, the J gene TRBJ2-1; 13 bases match TRBD2. Germline V gene data show CDR1 as LNHNV and CDR2 as YYDKDF (reference sequence). The CDR3 runs to 15 residues. V dropped 5 bases and J dropped 7; count of bases not matched to a gene: 5. CDR3 bases: TGTGCCACCAGCCTCGGGACTAGCGGGATGAATGAGCAGTTCTTC. Its translation: CATSLGTSGMNEQFF. The complete variable domain, with remaining parts taken from reference TRBV15 and TRBJ2-1, reads DAMVIQNPRYQVTQFGKPVTLSCSQTLNHNVMYWYQQKSSQAPKLLFHYYDKDFNNEADTPDNFQSRRPNTSFCFLDIRSPGLGDTAMYLCATSLGTSGMNEQFFGPGTRLTVL.

The chain combines TRBV2 with TRBJ2-1; 10 bases are a match to TRBD2. The CDR3 spans 14 residues. The V and J ends lost 8 bases and 7 bases, in that order; junction bases with no gene match: 8. Germline V CDR1 and CDR2: SNHLY, FYNNEI. The CDR3 region is CASHEREGENEQFF. The CDR3 DNA reads TGTGCCAGCCATGAGCGGGAGGGGGAGAATGAGCAGTTCTTC.